The 13 T cell receptor beta chains reported below all come from one sample, sequenced in a study of CD8+ T cells in alopecia areata. Treatment: oral pan-JAK inhibitor, 5-10 mg twice daily. RNA, once extracted, was reverse transcribed into cDNA for use as the sequencing template. Clones were read by immunoSEQ multiplex PCR, and TCRdb kept only the in-frame ones, dropping some. The sample holds 90,000 to 150,000 clones, about 54% seen once. Specimen: CD8+ T cells sorted from blood, collected at week 4, from a patient treated with tofacitinib. The receptors were sampled from a human donor with alopecia areata.

This clone was counted only a few times. The CDR3 DNA follows: TGCAGCGCCGTGGTAGGGACTGAAGCTTTCTTT. This gives the protein CSAVVGTEAFF. The chain recombines TRBV29-1 with TRBJ1-1; D unresolved. With 7 bases removed from V and 5 bases from J, the gap between germline ends came to 11 bases. CDR3 length equals 11 residues. CDR1 is SQVTM and CDR2 is ANQGSEA in the germline V gene. Complete variable domain (other parts from reference TRBV29-1 and TRBJ1-1): SAVISQKPSRDICQRGTSLTIQCQVDSQVTMMFWYRQQPGQSLTLIATANQGSEATYESGFVIDKFPISRPNLTFSTLTVSNMSPEDSSIYLCSAVVGTEAFFGQGTRLTVV.

The table lists this clone with a few counts. V is TRBV2 and J is TRBJ2-3; TRBD2 might be the D (6 bases). The CDR3 runs 14 residues. The germline CDR1 and CDR2 sequences are SNHLY and FYNNEI. Between the trimmed V and J ends, which lost 3 bases and 2 bases, there was a span of 9 bases. CDR3 DNA sequence: TGTGCCAGCAGTGAGGGAGGTTACACAGATACGCAGTATTTT. Translated, it gives CASSEGGYTDTQYF.

The CDR3 protein is CSVIPQGDGANVLTF. The CDR3 nucleotides read TGCAGCGTTATACCTCAGGGGGATGGGGCCAACGTCCTGACTTTC. This chain joins TRBV29-1 and TRBJ2-6, with TRBD1 matching 7 bases. This CDR3 is built from 15 residues. Germline CDR1 is SQVTM and CDR2 is ANQGSEA. Germline trimming cut 5 bases from V and 3 bases from J; bases unmatched to any gene: 7. Supplemented by reference TRBV29-1 and TRBJ2-6, the full variable domain reads SAVISQKPSRDICQRGTSLTIQCQVDSQVTMMFWYRQQPGQSLTLIATANQGSEATYESGFVIDKFPISRPNLTFSTLTVSNMSPEDSSIYLCSVIPQGDGANVLTFGAGSRLTVL.

The chain carries TRBV12-5 and TRBJ2-3, with D uncertain. The CDR3 runs to 13 residues. V lost 3 bases to trimming and J lost 4 bases, with 8 bases between them. Germline V lookup: CDR1 LGHNT, CDR2 FRNRAP. The CDR3 is CASGFGPADTQYF. The CDR3 DNA follows: TGTGCTAGTGGTTTTGGACCGGCAGATACGCAGTATTTT.

The rearrangement uses TRBV27 and TRBJ1-6; TRBD1 agrees at 8 bases. CDR3 length equals 14 residues. The ends lost 4 bases at V and 9 bases at J; junction bases unmatched: 5. Germline CDR1 is MNHEY and CDR2 is SMNVEV (reference sequence). CDR3 in amino acids: CASSSTTGGSPLHF. The CDR3 DNA reads as TGTGCCAGCAGTTCGACAACAGGGGGTTCACCCCTCCACTTT.

The chain is built from TRBV5-1 and TRBJ2-1; 7 bases are shared with TRBD1. Germline values: CDR1 SGHRS, CDR2 YFSETQ. J lost 2 bases, V lost 0 bases, and 5 bases had no gene match. The CDR3 is 16 residues long. The CDR3 loop is CASSLEQGYTYNEQFF. In DNA, the CDR3 is TGCGCCAGCAGCTTGGAACAGGGGTATACCTACAATGAGCAGTTCTTC.

The genes are TRBV29-1 and TRBJ2-7; tentatively, D is TRBD2 (6 bases). Looked up from germline, CDR1 is SQVTM and CDR2 is ANQGSEA. The CDR3 sequence is 16 residues long. V lost 4 bases, J lost 0 bases, and 19 bases lay in between. The DNA for the CDR3 is TGCAGCGTTGGGGGGGTTTTCGGGGCCCTCTCCTACGAGCAGTACTTC. The encoded protein is CSVGGVFGALSYEQYF.

The J gene is TRBJ1-1, the V gene TRBV30, with 9 bases identical to TRBD1. This CDR3 comprises 13 residues. Losses at the gene ends were 5 bases for V and 2 bases for J; bases not matched to a gene: 3. CDR1 is GTSNPN, CDR2 SVGIG, per germline (reference sequence). Here the CDR3 reads CAWGTGINTEAFF. CDR3 in DNA: TGTGCCTGGGGGACAGGGATAAACACTGAAGCTTTCTTT.

The gene calls are TRBV11-2 and TRBJ2-3; D gene unclear. Germline CDR1 SGHAT, CDR2 FQNNGV. CDR3 length: 15 residues. The V end lost 2 bases, the J end lost 2 bases, and 11 bases lay between the germline ends. The CDR3 region is CASSLNSADTDTQYF. CDR3 in DNA: TGTGCCAGCAGCTTAAACAGCGCCGACACAGATACGCAGTATTTT.

V is TRBV29-1 and J is TRBJ1-2, with D unresolved. CDR1 and CDR2 (germline): SQVTM, ANQGSEA. Trimming pared 1 base from V and 6 bases from J, leaving 9 bases between. CDR3 length: 12 residues. This CDR3 is CSVEGQMHGYTF. The CDR3 region has the DNA TGCAGCGTTGAAGGTCAGATGCATGGCTACACCTTC.

The gene calls are TRBV5-1 and TRBJ2-5; no reliable D call. The germline CDR1 and CDR2 sequences are SGHRS and YFSETQ. This CDR3 spans 14 amino acids. Trimming shortened V by 4 bases and J by 2 bases, and 12 bases separated the two germline ends. CDR3 nucleotides: TGCGCCAGCAGCCTACGGACGGTACAAGAGACCCAGTACTTC. It yields the protein CASSLRTVQETQYF.

This clone has just a few counts. The chain is built from TRBV5-4 and TRBJ2-2; D uncertain. Trimming took 4 bases from V and 2 from J, leaving 15 bases between them. The CDR3 runs to 16 residues. Germline V gives CDR1 SGHNT, CDR2 YYREEE (reference sequence). The CDR3 sequence is CASSPRAEINTGELFF. CDR3 bases: TGTGCCAGCAGCCCCCGCGCGGAGATAAACACCGGGGAGCTGTTTTTT. Using reference TRBV5-4 and TRBJ2-2 for the parts outside the CDR3, the full variable domain is ETGVTQSPTHLIKTRGQQVTLRCSSQSGHNTVSWYQQALGQGPQFIFQYYREEENGRGNFPPRFSGLQFPNYSSELNVNALELDDSALYLCASSPRAEINTGELFFGEGSRLTVL.

This clone has just a few counts. The DNA of the CDR3 is TGTGCCAGCAGTCCCCGTGACTATGGCTACACCTTC. Translated, it gives CASSPRDYGYTF. This chain uses TRBV28 with TRBJ1-2; D remains ambiguous. CDR3 size: 12 residues. Germline CDR1 reads MDHEN; CDR2 reads SYDVKM. The ends were cut back, 5 bases at V and 3 bases at J, with 7 bases in the middle.